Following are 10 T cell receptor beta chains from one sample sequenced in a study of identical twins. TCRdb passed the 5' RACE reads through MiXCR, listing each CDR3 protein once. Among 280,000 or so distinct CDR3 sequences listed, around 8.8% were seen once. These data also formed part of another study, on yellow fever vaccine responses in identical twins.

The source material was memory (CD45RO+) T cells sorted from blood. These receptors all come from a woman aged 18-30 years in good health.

The CDR3 bases are TGTGCCTTCAGTTTAGAAAGAGTTTTACTAGCGGGATGGACAGATACGCAGTATTTT. Its protein is CAFSLERVLLAGWTDTQYF. J is TRBJ2-3 and V is TRBV12-3 or TRBV12-4; 10 bases match TRBD2. The CDR3 covers 19 residues. With V trimmed by 11 bases and J by 3 bases, 23 bases remained unmatched.

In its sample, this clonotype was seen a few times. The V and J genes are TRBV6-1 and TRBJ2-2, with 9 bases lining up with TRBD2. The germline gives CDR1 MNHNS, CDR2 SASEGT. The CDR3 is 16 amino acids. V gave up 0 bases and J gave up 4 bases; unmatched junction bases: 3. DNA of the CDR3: TGTGCCAGCAGTGAAGCTAGCGGGGGTTTCACCGGGGAGCTGTTTTTT. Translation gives CASSEASGGFTGELFF.

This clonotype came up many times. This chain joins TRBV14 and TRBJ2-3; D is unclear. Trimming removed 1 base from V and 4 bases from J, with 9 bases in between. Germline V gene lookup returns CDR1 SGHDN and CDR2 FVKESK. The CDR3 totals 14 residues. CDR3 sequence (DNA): TGTGCCAGCAGCCAAGGATTTGATGCAGATACGCAGTATTTT. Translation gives CASSQGFDADTQYF.

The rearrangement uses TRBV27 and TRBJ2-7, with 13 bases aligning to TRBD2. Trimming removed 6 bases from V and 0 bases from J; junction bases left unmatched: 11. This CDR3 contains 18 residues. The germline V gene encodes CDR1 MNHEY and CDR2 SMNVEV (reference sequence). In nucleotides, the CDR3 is TGTGCCAGCAGATCGACCCAGGGGACTAGCGGGACCTCCTACGAGCAGTACTTC. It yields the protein CASRSTQGTSGTSYEQYF.

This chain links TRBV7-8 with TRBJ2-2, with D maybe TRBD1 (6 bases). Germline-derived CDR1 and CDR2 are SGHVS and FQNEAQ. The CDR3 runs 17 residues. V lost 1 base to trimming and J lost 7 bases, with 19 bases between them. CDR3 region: CASSLGGPFGVGGELFF. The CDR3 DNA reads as TGTGCCAGCAGCTTAGGGGGGCCATTTGGAGTGGGCGGGGAGCTGTTTTTT.

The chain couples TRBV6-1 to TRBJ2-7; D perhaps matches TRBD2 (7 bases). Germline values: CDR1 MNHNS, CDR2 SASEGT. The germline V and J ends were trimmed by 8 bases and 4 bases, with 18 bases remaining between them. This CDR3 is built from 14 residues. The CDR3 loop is CASGGGRNVYEQYV. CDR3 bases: TGTGCCAGCGGGGGGGGCAGGAATGTTTACGAGCAGTACGTC.

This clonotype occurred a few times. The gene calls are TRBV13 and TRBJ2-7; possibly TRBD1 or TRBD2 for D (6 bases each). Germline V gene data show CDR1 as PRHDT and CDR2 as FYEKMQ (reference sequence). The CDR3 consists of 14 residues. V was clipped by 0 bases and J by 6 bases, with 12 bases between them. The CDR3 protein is CASSLGGGRSEQYV. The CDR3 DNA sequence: TGTGCCAGCAGCTTAGGGGGGGGCCGGAGCGAGCAGTACGTC.

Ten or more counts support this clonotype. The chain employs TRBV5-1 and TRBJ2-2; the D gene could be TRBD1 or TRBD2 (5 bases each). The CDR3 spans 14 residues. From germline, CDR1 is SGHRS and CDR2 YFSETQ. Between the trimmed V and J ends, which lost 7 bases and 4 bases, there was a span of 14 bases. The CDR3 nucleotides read TGCGCCAGCCGCAATGGGGGAGCCACCGGGGAGCTGTTTTTT. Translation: CASRNGGATGELFF.

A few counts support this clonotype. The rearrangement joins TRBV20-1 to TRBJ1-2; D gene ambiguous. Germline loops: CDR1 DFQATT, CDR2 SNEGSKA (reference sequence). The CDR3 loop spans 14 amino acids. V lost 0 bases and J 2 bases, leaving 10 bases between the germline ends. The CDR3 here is CSARDSPVNYGYTF. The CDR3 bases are TGCAGTGCTAGAGATTCCCCCGTAAACTATGGCTACACCTTC.

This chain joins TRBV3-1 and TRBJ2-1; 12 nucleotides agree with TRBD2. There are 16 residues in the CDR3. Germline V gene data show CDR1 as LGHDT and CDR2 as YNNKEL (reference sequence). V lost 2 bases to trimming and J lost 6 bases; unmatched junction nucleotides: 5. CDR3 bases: TGTGCCAGCAGCCAATTTACGGGACTAGCGGGCAATGAGCAGTTCTTC. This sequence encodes CASSQFTGLAGNEQFF.